This TCR beta chain was observed in a study of PD-L1 blockade in urothelial cancer. At the level of the study: Male sex and bladder-origin urothelial cancer were recorded for about 85% of the roughly 29 patients. It was at 3 weeks (second dose) and 6 weeks after treatment start that blood was analyzed. The study's findings and limits: A pretreatment blood TCR clonality that fell below the median predicted better progression-free and overall survival.

The germline CDR1 and CDR2 sequences are SGHAT and FQDESV (reference sequence). Trimming stripped 2 bases from V and 9 bases from J, with 20 bases between. The CDR3 loop spans 16 amino acids. Generated by immunoSEQ multiplex PCR, the TCRdb table keeps only in-frame clones and is missing some. The data contain under 25,000 clones, about 90% of them singletons. Turning to this clone: No antigen is known for it.

Time point specified: peripheral blood 6 weeks after treatment start. The chain has TRBV11-1 and TRBJ1-5, with D possibly being TRBD1 (5 bases). This receptor was taken from a woman aged 60 to 75 with urothelial cancer. The specimen comprised PBMCs, sampled around atezolizumab (anti-PD-L1) treatment. The CDR3 spells CASSLNDGHGFSPQHF. DNA of the CDR3: TGTGCCAGCAGCTTAAATGATGGACACGGATTTTCGCCCCAGCATTTT.